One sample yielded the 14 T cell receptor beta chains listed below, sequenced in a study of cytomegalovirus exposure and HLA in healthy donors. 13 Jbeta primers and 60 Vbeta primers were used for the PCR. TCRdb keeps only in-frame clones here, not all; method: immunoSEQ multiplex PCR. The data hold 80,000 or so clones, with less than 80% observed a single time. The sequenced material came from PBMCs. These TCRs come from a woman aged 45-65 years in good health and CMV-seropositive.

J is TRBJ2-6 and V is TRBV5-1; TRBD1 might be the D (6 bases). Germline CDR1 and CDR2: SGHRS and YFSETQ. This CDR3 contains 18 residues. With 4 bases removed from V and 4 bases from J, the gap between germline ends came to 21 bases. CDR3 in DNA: TGCGCCAGCAGCCCACCCTACAGGGCCCGCCCCGGGGCCAACGTCCTGACTTTC. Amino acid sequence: CASSPPYRARPGANVLTF.

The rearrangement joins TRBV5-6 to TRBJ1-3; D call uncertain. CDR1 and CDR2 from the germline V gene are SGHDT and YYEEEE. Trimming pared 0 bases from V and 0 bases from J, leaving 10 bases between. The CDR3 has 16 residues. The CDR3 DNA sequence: TGTGCCAGCAGCTTGGGGCGGCGATCCTCTGGAAACACCATATATTTT. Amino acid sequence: CASSLGRRSSGNTIYF.

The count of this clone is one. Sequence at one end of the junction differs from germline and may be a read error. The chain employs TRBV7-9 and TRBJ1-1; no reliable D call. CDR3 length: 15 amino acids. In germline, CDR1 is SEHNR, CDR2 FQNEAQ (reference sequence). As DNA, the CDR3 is TGTTCCAGCAGCTTATTATCGGGGAGAAACACTGAAGCTTTCTTT. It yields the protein CSSSLLSGRNTEAFF.

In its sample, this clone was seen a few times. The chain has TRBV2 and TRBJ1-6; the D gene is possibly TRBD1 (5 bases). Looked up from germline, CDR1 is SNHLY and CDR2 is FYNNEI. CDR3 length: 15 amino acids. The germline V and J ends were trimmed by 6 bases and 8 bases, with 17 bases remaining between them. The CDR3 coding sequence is TGTGCCAGCAGGGGAGGGGCTAATTGGTATTCACCCCTCCACTTT. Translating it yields CASRGGANWYSPLHF.

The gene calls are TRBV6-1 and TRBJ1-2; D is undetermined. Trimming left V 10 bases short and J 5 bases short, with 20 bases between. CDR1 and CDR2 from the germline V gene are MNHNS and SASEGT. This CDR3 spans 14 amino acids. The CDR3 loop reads CATALTADFYGYTF. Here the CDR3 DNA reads TGTGCCACCGCTTTGACCGCGGACTTTTATGGCTACACCTTC.

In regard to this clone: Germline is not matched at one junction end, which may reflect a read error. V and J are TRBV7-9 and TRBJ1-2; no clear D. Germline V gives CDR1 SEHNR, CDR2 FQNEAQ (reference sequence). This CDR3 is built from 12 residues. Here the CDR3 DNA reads TGTTCCAGCAGCTTAGGGCGGATGTACTACACCTTC. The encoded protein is CSSSLGRMYYTF.

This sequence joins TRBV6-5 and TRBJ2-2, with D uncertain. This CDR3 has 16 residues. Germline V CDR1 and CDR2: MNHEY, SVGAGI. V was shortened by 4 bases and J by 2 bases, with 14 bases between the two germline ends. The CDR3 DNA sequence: TGTGCCAGCAGTTTTACGGAGTCACCTAACACCGGGGAGCTGTTTTTT. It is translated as CASSFTESPNTGELFF.

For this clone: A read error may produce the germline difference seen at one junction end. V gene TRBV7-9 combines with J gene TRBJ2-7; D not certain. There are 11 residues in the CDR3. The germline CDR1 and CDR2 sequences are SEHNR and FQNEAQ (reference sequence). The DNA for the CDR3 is TGTGTCAGCAGCTTATCGGGCGAGCAGTACTTC. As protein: CVSSLSGEQYF.

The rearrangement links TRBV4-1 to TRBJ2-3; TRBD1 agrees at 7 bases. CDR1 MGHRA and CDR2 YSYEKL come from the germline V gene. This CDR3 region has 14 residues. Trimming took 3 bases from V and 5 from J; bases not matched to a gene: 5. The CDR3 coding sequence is TGCGCCAGCAGCCATGGACAGGCGATAGATACGCAGTATTTT. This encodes CASSHGQAIDTQYF.

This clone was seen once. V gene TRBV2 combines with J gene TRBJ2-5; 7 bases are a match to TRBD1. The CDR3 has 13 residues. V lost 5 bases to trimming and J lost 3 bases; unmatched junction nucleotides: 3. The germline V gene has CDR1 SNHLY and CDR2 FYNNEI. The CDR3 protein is CASSLDREETQYF. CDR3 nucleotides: TGTGCCAGCAGTCTCGACAGGGAAGAGACCCAGTACTTC.

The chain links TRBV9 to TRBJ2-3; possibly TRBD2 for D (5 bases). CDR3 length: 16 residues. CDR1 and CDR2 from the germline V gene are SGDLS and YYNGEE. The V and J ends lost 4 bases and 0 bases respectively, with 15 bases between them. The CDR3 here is CASSQPISASTDTQYF. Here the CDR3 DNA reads TGTGCCAGCAGCCAACCTATTAGCGCGAGCACAGATACGCAGTATTTT.

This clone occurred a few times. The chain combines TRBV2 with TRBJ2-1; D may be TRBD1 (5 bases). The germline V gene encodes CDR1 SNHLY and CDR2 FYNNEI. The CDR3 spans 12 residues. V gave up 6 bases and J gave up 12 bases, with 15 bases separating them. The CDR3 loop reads CASRAPGLMQFF. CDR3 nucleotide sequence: TGTGCCAGCAGAGCCCCAGGGTTGATGCAGTTCTTC.

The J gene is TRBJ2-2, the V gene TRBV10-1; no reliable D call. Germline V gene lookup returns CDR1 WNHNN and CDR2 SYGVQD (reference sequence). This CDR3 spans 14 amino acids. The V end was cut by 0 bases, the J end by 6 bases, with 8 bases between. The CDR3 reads CASSESPTAGELFF. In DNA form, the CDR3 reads TGCGCCAGCAGTGAGTCCCCTACGGCCGGGGAGCTGTTTTTT.

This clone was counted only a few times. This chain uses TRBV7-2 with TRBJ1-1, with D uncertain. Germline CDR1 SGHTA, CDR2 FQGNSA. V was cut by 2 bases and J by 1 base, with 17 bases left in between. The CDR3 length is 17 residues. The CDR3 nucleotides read TGTGCCAGCAGCTTAAAGCCCCTCTTCACGAGGAACACTGAAGCTTTCTTT. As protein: CASSLKPLFTRNTEAFF.